The 10 T cell receptor beta chains below were found in one sample sequenced in a study of blood T cell repertoires in COVID-19. Assay used: immunoSEQ multiplex PCR; TCRdb lists only in-frame clones, some missing. The profile covers roughly 190,000 clones, with 88% appearing a single time and roughly 5.5% taken by the ten largest. Sequenced sample: peripheral blood. The source of these receptors is a middle-aged man with active or convalescent COVID-19.

This chain uses TRBV7-2 with TRBJ2-3; 11 bases match TRBD2. Germline CDR1 is SGHTA and CDR2 is FQGNSA. The CDR3 runs 15 residues. The ends lost 1 base at V and 6 bases at J; junction bases unmatched: 3. In nucleotides, the CDR3 is TGTGCCAGCAGCTTAGACGGGACTAGCGGTGATACGCAGTATTTT. It encodes CASSLDGTSGDTQYF.

V gene TRBV6-1 combines with J gene TRBJ1-5; the D is unclear. V lost 3 bases, J lost 1 base, and 7 bases lay in between. Germline assignment: CDR1 MNHNS and CDR2 SASEGT. CDR3 length: 14 residues. The CDR3 DNA follows: TGTGCCAGCAGTGAGACACTCAGCAATCAGCCCCAGCATTTT. Encoded protein: CASSETLSNQPQHF.

The rearrangement joins TRBV5-1 to TRBJ2-3; tentatively, D is TRBD1 (5 bases). Germline assignment: CDR1 SGHRS and CDR2 YFSETQ. Trimming cost V 0 bases and J 5 bases, with 13 bases left between them. The CDR3 covers 15 residues. CDR3 in DNA: TGCGCCAGCAGCTTGGCCTCGTGGGGCGGAGATACGCAGTATTTT. This translates into CASSLASWGGDTQYF. The full variable domain, completed using reference TRBV5-1 and TRBJ2-3, is KAGVTQTPRYLIKTRGQQVTLSCSPISGHRSVSWYQQTPGQGLQFLFEYFSETQRNKGNFPGRFSGRQFSNSRSEMNVSTLELGDSALYLCASSLASWGGDTQYFGPGTRLTVL.

The chain uses TRBV19 and TRBJ2-7, with a tentative D call TRBD2 (5 bases). The germline V gene encodes CDR1 LNHDA and CDR2 SQIVND (reference sequence). The ends were cut back, 3 bases at V and 1 base at J, with 7 bases in the middle. The CDR3 contains 13 residues. DNA for the CDR3: TGTGCCAGTAGTATCGGCGGGTCCTACGAGCAGTACTTC. Protein sequence: CASSIGGSYEQYF.

The gene calls are TRBV4-3 and TRBJ2-5, with 7 bases lining up with TRBD2. Losses at the gene ends were 4 bases for V and 7 bases for J; bases not matched to a gene: 6. This CDR3 region has 13 residues. Germline V gene data show CDR1 as LGHNA and CDR2 as YSLEER. The CDR3 DNA sequence: TGCGCCAGCAGCCCTGGGAGGGCCGGGACCCAGTACTTC. Amino acid sequence: CASSPGRAGTQYF.

V and J are TRBV4-2 and TRBJ1-4, with 7 bases that match TRBD1. The CDR3 is made up of 15 amino acids. The trim removed 5 bases at V and 4 bases at J, leaving 7 bases unmatched. Per the germline V gene, CDR1 is LGHNA and CDR2 is YNFKEQ. The CDR3 bases are TGTGCCAGCAGCTTGACCGACAGGGATAATGAAAAACTGTTTTTT. Protein: CASSLTDRDNEKLFF.

The CDR3 region has the DNA TGTGCCAGCAGCTCCGGGTGGGGAGCGACGAACACTGAAGCTTTCTTT. Residues: CASSSGWGATNTEAFF. The chain recombines TRBV7-9 with TRBJ1-1; D is ambiguous. There are 16 residues in the CDR3. Between the trimmed V and J ends, which lost 4 bases and 1 base, there was a span of 16 bases. Germline V lookup: CDR1 SEHNR, CDR2 FQNEAQ (reference sequence).

CDR3 in DNA: TGTGCCAGCAGCCAAACAGGGGTACAGTACTTC. This gives the protein CASSQTGVQYF. The V gene is TRBV14, the J gene TRBJ2-7, with 7 bases identical to TRBD1. Germline V gene lookup returns CDR1 SGHDN and CDR2 FVKESK. The CDR3 has 11 residues. V dropped 2 bases and J dropped 10; count of bases not matched to a gene: 2.

V is TRBV2 and J is TRBJ2-7, with TRBD1 matching over 7 bases. This CDR3 has 15 residues. Unmatched junction bases numbered 9, after V lost 4 bases and J lost 3 bases. Germline V gene sequence: CDR1 SNHLY, CDR2 FYNNEI. CDR3 residues: CASSVSRDSHYEQYF. The CDR3 region has the DNA TGTGCCAGCAGTGTTTCTCGGGACAGTCACTACGAGCAGTACTTC.

The chain combines TRBV29-1 with TRBJ1-2; unclear D gene. Trimming stripped 4 bases from V and 4 bases from J, with 7 bases between. The CDR3 consists of 11 residues. The germline V gene encodes CDR1 SQVTM and CDR2 ANQGSEA. CDR3 region: CSVGMRYGYTF. Here the CDR3 DNA reads TGCAGCGTTGGTATGCGCTATGGCTACACCTTC. The whole variable domain, filled in from reference TRBV29-1 and TRBJ1-2, reads SAVISQKPSRDICQRGTSLTIQCQVDSQVTMMFWYRQQPGQSLTLIATANQGSEATYESGFVIDKFPISRPNLTFSTLTVSNMSPEDSSIYLCSVGMRYGYTFGSGTRLTVV.